Below, 23 T cell receptor beta chains from the same sample are listed, as sequenced in a study of T cell repertoires in cytomegalovirus infection (dated by TCRdb to between 2018 and 2021). Sequencer: Illumina HiSeq 1500. The public reads were run again by TCRdb, first through fastp at Q25 and then through MiXCR, and only productive beta chains were kept. Each record represents a unique CDR3 protein, reported with the most common genes and DNA among its rows. The sample table holds over 450,000 distinct CDR3 sequences, of which approximately 10% were seen once. Clones ranked in the top ten supply roughly 10% of the sample. Sequencing was performed on PBMCs. The source is a human donor in good health (CMV status not recorded). Some clones in this sample may be carry-over from other donors' samples.

The chain is built from TRBV5-8 and TRBJ2-7; tentative D call: TRBD1 (5 bases). The V gene lost 4 bases and the J gene lost 4 bases, with 24 bases spanning the gap. CDR1 is SGHTS and CDR2 is YDEGEE in the germline V gene. CDR3 size: 17 residues. The CDR3 region is CASSGRASGITIYEQYF. CDR3 DNA: TGTGCCAGCAGCGGTCGGGCTTCAGGGATAACTATTTACGAGCAGTACTTC.

In this sample, this clonotype turned up many times. This chain links TRBV6-5 with TRBJ2-2; D is ambiguous. Trimming cost V 2 bases and J 1 base, with 5 bases left between them. Germline assignment: CDR1 MNHEY and CDR2 SVGAGI. CDR3 length: 14 residues. The CDR3 here is CASSYGLNTGELFF. The CDR3 DNA is TGTGCCAGCAGTTACGGCTTGAACACCGGGGAGCTGTTTTTT.

The table lists this clonotype with many counts. J is TRBJ2-2 and V is TRBV5-1; no firm D call. The CDR3 runs to 15 residues. The V gene lost 0 bases and the J gene lost 2 bases, with 8 bases spanning the gap. Germline CDR1 reads SGHRS; CDR2 reads YFSETQ. The CDR3 reads CASSLGSVNTGELFF. The DNA of the CDR3 is TGCGCCAGCAGCTTGGGTTCGGTTAACACCGGGGAGCTGTTTTTT.

This chain uses TRBV4-1 with TRBJ1-6; the D is unclear. Trimming cost V 2 bases and J 8 bases, with 13 bases left between them. The CDR3 runs 15 residues. Germline assignment: CDR1 MGHRA and CDR2 YSYEKL. CDR3 sequence: CASSQLQVLDSPLHF. The CDR3 nucleotides read TGCGCCAGCAGCCAACTCCAGGTTTTGGATTCACCCCTCCACTTT.

This rearrangement joins TRBV20-1 to TRBJ2-7, with 7 bases that match TRBD2. The CDR3 consists of 14 residues. Germline CDR1 DFQATT, CDR2 SNEGSKA (reference sequence). V shed 2 bases, J shed 2 bases, and the junction held 6 bases outside the gene matches. DNA of the CDR3: TGCAGTGCTAGATCCCTCCTAGCGGCCTACGAGCAGTACTTC. Protein product: CSARSLLAAYEQYF.

This clonotype was picked up many times. The chain is built from TRBV2 and TRBJ2-7; no definite D call. From germline, CDR1 is SNHLY and CDR2 FYNNEI. Trimming took 7 bases from V and 7 from J, leaving 23 bases between them. The CDR3 is 15 residues long. CDR3 DNA sequence: TGTGCCAGCACCCGAAGCGAGGAGCCGACTGGGGAGCAGTACTTC. It is translated as CASTRSEEPTGEQYF.

This rearrangement joins TRBV15 to TRBJ1-2, with a possible D match to TRBD1 (6 bases). The CDR3 is 15 residues long. Deletions cut 3 bases from V and 8 bases from J, with 19 bases between. Germline lookup yields CDR1 LNHNV and CDR2 YYDKDF (reference sequence). CDR3 region: CATSSDRDISLGYTF. The CDR3 nucleotides read TGTGCCACCAGCAGCGACCGGGACATATCGTTGGGCTACACCTTC.

This chain uses TRBV11-3 with TRBJ2-3; 11 positions match TRBD2. The germline V gene has CDR1 SGHNT and CDR2 YENEEA. The CDR3 runs 18 residues. Germline trimming cut 1 base from V and 8 bases from J; bases unmatched to any gene: 14. CDR3 residues: CASSLAGTSGGPEATQYF. The CDR3, as DNA: TGTGCCAGCAGCTTAGCGGGTACTAGCGGGGGCCCCGAGGCTACGCAGTATTTT.

The table lists this clonotype with many counts. V gene TRBV5-1 combines with J gene TRBJ1-1, with D maybe TRBD1 (5 bases). V lost 0 bases, J lost 6 bases, and 9 bases lay in between. Germline CDR1 is SGHRS and CDR2 is YFSETQ. The CDR3 has 13 amino acids. Written as DNA, the CDR3 is TGCGCCAGCAGCTTGGGAGGGGAGCCTGAAGCTTTCTTT. Protein product: CASSLGGEPEAFF.

At least ten counts were recorded for this clonotype. This chain connects TRBV7-2 to TRBJ2-1; maybe TRBD2 (7 bases). The CDR3 has 16 amino acids. Germline V gene sequence: CDR1 SGHTA, CDR2 FQGNSA. The germline V and J ends were trimmed by 5 bases and 6 bases, with 20 bases remaining between them. DNA of the CDR3: TGTGCCAGCAGCCCGGCGGGGGCGATGGGGGGCAATGAGCAGTTCTTC. It yields the protein CASSPAGAMGGNEQFF.

This clonotype was counted a single time. V is TRBV28 and J is TRBJ1-2; 7 nucleotides agree with TRBD1. The germline V gene encodes CDR1 MDHEN and CDR2 SYDVKM. The CDR3 loop spans 15 amino acids. J was trimmed by 0 bases and V by 3 bases; bases with no gene match: 4. CDR3 loop: CASSFGTASNYGYTF. CDR3 DNA: TGTGCCAGCAGTTTCGGGACAGCTTCTAACTATGGCTACACCTTC.

This clonotype was found once. The chain uses TRBV6-6 and TRBJ1-6; 7 bases align to TRBD1. V was pared by 5 bases and J by 10 bases, with 8 bases of the junction left unmatched. The CDR3 totals 14 residues. Germline-derived CDR1 and CDR2 are MNHNY and SVGAGI (reference sequence). CDR3 DNA: TGTGCCAGCAGTGACCGACAGGGAGAATCACCCCTCCACTTT. It codes for CASSDRQGESPLHF.

There are many counts of this clonotype. J is TRBJ1-1 and V is TRBV12-3 or TRBV12-4; D may be TRBD1 (5 bases). CDR3 length: 14 amino acids. V gave up 6 bases and J gave up 0 bases, with 11 bases separating them. CDR3 in DNA: TGTGCCAGCAGGATAGACAGCATGAACACTGAAGCTTTCTTT. It translates to CASRIDSMNTEAFF.

Many counts were recorded for this clonotype. This chain joins TRBV7-2 and TRBJ1-5; D not resolved. V gave up 2 bases and J gave up 3 bases, with 8 bases separating them. Germline lookup yields CDR1 SGHTA and CDR2 FQGNSA. The CDR3 runs to 14 residues. The CDR3 DNA reads TGTGCCAGCAGCTTAATTGGGTTCAATCAGCCCCAGCATTTT. It yields the protein CASSLIGFNQPQHF. Filled out from reference TRBV7-2 and TRBJ1-5, the complete variable domain reads GAGVSQSPSNKVTEKGKDVELRCDPISGHTALYWYRQSLGQGLEFLIYFQGNSAPDKSGLPSDRFSAERTGGSVSTLTIQRTQQEDSAVYLCASSLIGFNQPQHFGDGTRLSIL.

This clonotype was counted between two and nine times. The chain has TRBV4-2 and TRBJ1-3; tentatively, D is TRBD1 (5 bases). Trimming removed 4 bases from V and 1 base from J, with 11 bases in between. The CDR3 totals 15 residues. The germline gives CDR1 LGHNA, CDR2 YNFKEQ. The CDR3 coding sequence is TGTGCCAGCAGCCCTCGGGACGGGTCTGGAAACACCATATATTTT. As protein: CASSPRDGSGNTIYF.

The table lists this clonotype with a few counts. V usage is TRBV18 and J usage is TRBJ1-1; possible D gene TRBD1, 6 bases. Germline V gives CDR1 KGHSH, CDR2 LQKENI. CDR3 length: 14 residues. Trimming removed 4 bases at V and 1 base at J, with 10 bases between. This chain's CDR3 is CASSLDSSNTEAFF. CDR3 in DNA: TGTGCCAGCTCACTGGACAGTTCGAACACTGAAGCTTTCTTT.

V is TRBV27 and J is TRBJ1-5; no clear D gene. Trimming removed 0 bases at V and 1 base at J, with 7 bases between. In germline, CDR1 is MNHEY, CDR2 SMNVEV (reference sequence). The CDR3 runs to 15 residues. The CDR3 DNA follows: TGTGCCAGCAGTTTATCATCAGCAAGCAATCAGCCCCAGCATTTT. Translation gives CASSLSSASNQPQHF.

This clonotype has only a few counts. This chain connects TRBV5-4 to TRBJ1-1, with 11 bases fitting TRBD1. With 5 bases clipped from V and 1 base from J, the junction kept 4 bases outside the gene matches. CDR1 is SGHNT and CDR2 is YYREEE in the germline V gene (reference sequence). This CDR3 region has 15 residues. CDR3: CASSWDRGSNTEAFF. CDR3 sequence (DNA): TGTGCCAGCAGTTGGGACAGGGGGTCGAACACTGAAGCTTTCTTT.

The rearrangement links TRBV6-5 to TRBJ2-3, with no clear D. The length of the CDR3 is 13 residues. Germline CDR1 is MNHEY and CDR2 is SVGAGI. Trimming cost V 10 bases and J 3 bases, with 14 bases left between them. The CDR3 DNA reads as TGTGCCACCTCGTTCTCCGGGACAGATACGCAGTATTTT. Protein sequence: CATSFSGTDTQYF.

In this sample, this clonotype turned up a few times. This sequence joins TRBV11-2 and TRBJ2-1; D gene uncertain. Germline CDR1 is SGHAT and CDR2 is FQNNGV. The CDR3 length is 13 residues. Between the trimmed V and J ends, which lost 1 base and 9 bases, there was a span of 10 bases. In DNA, the CDR3 is TGTGCCAGCAGCTTAGTTCGGCACGGTGAGCAGTTCTTC. Protein sequence: CASSLVRHGEQFF.

In the case of this clonotype: A much larger clone lies a single base off, so this may be a read error. This chain connects TRBV7-6 to TRBJ2-1, with D perhaps TRBD2 (5 bases). The V gene's germline CDR1 is SGHVS and CDR2 FNYEAQ. There are 13 residues in the CDR3. Trimming pared 5 bases from V and 8 bases from J, leaving 13 bases between. This CDR3 is CASSTGVGDEQFF. The CDR3 coding sequence is TGTGCCAGCAGCACCGGGGTAGGCGATGAGCAGTTCTTC.

The chain couples TRBV5-1 to TRBJ2-3, with D tentatively TRBD1 (5 bases). Germline V gene lookup returns CDR1 SGHRS and CDR2 YFSETQ. The CDR3 is 16 residues long. The V end was cut by 0 bases, the J end by 1 base, with 12 bases between. The CDR3: CASSLVQGRGTDTQYF. The CDR3 DNA is TGCGCCAGCAGCTTGGTGCAGGGCAGGGGCACAGATACGCAGTATTTT.

CDR3 in DNA: TGTGCCATCAGTGAGCGGGGCCCGAACACTGAAGCTTTCTTT. This translates into CAISERGPNTEAFF. This sequence joins TRBV10-3 and TRBJ1-1, with D tentatively TRBD1 (5 bases). Germline assignment: CDR1 ENHRY and CDR2 SYGVKD. The CDR3 has 14 amino acids. Trimming cost V 2 bases and J 1 base, with 8 bases left between them.